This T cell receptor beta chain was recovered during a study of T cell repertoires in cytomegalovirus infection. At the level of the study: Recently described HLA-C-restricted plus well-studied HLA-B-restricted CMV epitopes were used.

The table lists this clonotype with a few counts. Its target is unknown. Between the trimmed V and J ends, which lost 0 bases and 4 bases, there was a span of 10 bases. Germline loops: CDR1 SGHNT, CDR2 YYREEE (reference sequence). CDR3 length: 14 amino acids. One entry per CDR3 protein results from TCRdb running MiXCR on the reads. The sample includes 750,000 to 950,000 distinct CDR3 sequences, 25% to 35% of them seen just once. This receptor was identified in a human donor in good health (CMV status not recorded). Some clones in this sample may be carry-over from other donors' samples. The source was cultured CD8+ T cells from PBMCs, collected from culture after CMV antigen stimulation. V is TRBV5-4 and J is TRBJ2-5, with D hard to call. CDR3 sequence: CASSLEGLLETQYF. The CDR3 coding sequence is TGTGCCAGCAGCTTGGAAGGGCTTCTAGAGACCCAGTACTTC.